Each of the 2 T cell receptor beta chains below was sequenced from the same sample in a study of blood T cell repertoires in COVID-19. Method: immunoSEQ multiplex PCR; TCRdb's copy keeps in-frame clones and lacks some. The sample has about 97,000 clones, roughly 89% seen once. The source material was peripheral blood. These receptors came from a human donor in a cohort sampled during active COVID-19.

The V call is TRBV3-1 (or the pseudogene TRBV3-2), the J call TRBJ1-4, with D tentatively TRBD1 (6 bases). CDR1 LGHDT and CDR2 YNNKEL come from the germline V gene (reference sequence). The V end lost 5 bases, the J end lost 0 bases, and 13 bases lay between the germline ends. The CDR3 spans 16 residues. In DNA, the CDR3 is TGTGCCAGCAGCTTACAGGGATTGGCAACTAATGAAAAACTGTTTTTT. It is translated as CASSLQGLATNEKLFF.

V and J are TRBV23-1 and TRBJ1-4; D gene uncertain. TRBV23-1 is an ORF, with its function uncertain. The CDR3 spans 15 residues. V was cut by 1 base and J by 8 bases, with 14 bases left in between. CDR3 nucleotide sequence: TGCGCCAGCAGTCAATTGGGCGGAGGGAAGGAAAAACTGTTTTTT. Its translation is CASSQLGGGKEKLFF.